This T cell receptor (beta chain) was identified during a study of human T cells and chemical hapten exposure (dated by TCRdb to the early 2020s). General notes on the study: Libraries were combined into a pool for sequencing, and differences in TCR yield between samples came mainly from small differences in library volumes within the pool. Peripheral blood TCR repertoire changes were tracked in vivo in alopecia patients during primary and secondary sensitization to the hapten diphenylcyclopropenone (DPC). From each blood RNA sample, both TCR alpha and TCR beta chains were sequenced.

Unfractionated whole blood was collected in Tempus Blood RNA tubes, and total RNA was extracted from that blood. Four or five healthy volunteers acted as controls for TCR sequencing and had blood drawn at day 0, 2 weeks and 6 weeks. The paper's findings and limits, for the study overall: No change with DPC sensitization was found in the number of TCRs above 1 in 1000 frequency, and no evidence of global repertoire structure alterations was found. Repeated subsampling changed both the strength of the expansion versus patch-test correlation and the threshold at which that correlation became significant.

This clonotype appeared a single time. Its antigen is currently not known. Base qualities are not provided; no much larger clone lies one nucleotide away. V was cut back by 0 bases and J by 1 base, leaving a gap of 9 bases between them. There are 15 amino acids in the CDR3, from cysteine to phenylalanine inclusive. The sequence is cut down to CDR3 DNA, 45 bases in frame from base 1. CDR1 is given as SGDLS and CDR2 as YYNGEE, both from the germline V gene. The library was produced with 5' RACE. The instrument was an Illumina MiSeq. During library preparation, unique molecular identifiers were attached to individual cDNA molecules so that TCRs could be counted quantitatively and reproducibly. The paper's processing steps were these. The median number of TCRs per sample was some 100,000, ranging from about 20,000 to 700,000. The Decombinator software suite was used to annotate the V, J and CDR3 of the TCR reads. To make PS versus PT1 abundance plots, every sample was subsampled to the same number of TCRs (28,000). TCRs were defined as expanded if absent before sensitization and observed at least eight times at the 2-week time point. TCRdb itself trimmed the public reads at Q25 with fastp, ran MiXCR and retained productive beta chains. Every entry covers one CDR3 protein and lists the most common genes and DNA from its rows. The V and J calls and clone size come from TCRdb's table, not from the authors' own analysis. The sample data list about 120,000 distinct CDR3 sequences, and 15% to 20% of these were observed just once. Roughly 2.8% of the sample goes to the ten largest clones.

Recombination joined TRBV9 with TRBJ2-3; the D gene is unclear. This TCR was sampled from a human donor in good health. The CDR3 reads as follows: CASSVGSSGTDTQYF. The DNA sequence is given as TGTGCCAGCAGCGTAGGATCCTCCGGCACAGATACGCAGTATTTT.